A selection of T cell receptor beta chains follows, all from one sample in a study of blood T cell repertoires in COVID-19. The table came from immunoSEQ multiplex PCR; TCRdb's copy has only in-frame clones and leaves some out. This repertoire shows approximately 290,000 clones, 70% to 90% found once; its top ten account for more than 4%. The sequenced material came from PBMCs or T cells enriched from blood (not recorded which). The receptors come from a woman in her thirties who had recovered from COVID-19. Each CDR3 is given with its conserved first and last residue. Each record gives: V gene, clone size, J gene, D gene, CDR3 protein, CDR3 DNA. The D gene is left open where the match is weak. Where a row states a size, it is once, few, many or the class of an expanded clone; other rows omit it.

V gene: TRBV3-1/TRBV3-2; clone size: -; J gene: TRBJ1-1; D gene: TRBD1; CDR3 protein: CASSQETGVSEAFF; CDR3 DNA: TGTGCCAGCAGCCAAGAAACAGGGGTTAGTGAAGCTTTCTTT
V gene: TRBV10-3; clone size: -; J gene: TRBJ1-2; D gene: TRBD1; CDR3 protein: CAIRDRVSNYGYTF; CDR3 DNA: TGTGCCATCAGGGACAGGGTGTCCAACTATGGCTACACCTTC
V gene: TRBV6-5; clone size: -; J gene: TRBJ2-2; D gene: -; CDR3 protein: CASSPPAYASGELFF; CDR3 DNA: TGTGCCAGCAGTCCGCCAGCGTACGCGTCCGGGGAGCTGTTTTTT
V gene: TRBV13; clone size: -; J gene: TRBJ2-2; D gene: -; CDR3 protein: CASSSRDYRADNTGELFF; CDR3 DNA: TGTGCCAGCAGCTCCCGGGACTACAGGGCGGATAACACCGGGGAGCTGTTTTTT
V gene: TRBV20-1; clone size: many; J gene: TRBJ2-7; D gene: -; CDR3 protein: CSARDNYEQYF; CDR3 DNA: TGCAGTGCTAGAGACAACTACGAGCAGTACTTC
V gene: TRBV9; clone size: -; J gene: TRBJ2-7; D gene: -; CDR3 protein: CASSIHPGQVYEQYF; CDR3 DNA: TGTGCCAGCAGCATACACCCGGGACAAGTCTACGAGCAGTACTTC
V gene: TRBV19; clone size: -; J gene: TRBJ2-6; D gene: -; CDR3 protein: CASSIHGGSGANVLTF; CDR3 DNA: TGTGCCAGTAGTATCCACGGGGGATCCGGGGCCAACGTCCTGACTTTC
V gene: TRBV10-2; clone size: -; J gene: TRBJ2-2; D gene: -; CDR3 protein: CASSGQGTGELFF; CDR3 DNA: TGCGCCAGCAGTGGTCAGGGAACCGGGGAGCTGTTTTTT
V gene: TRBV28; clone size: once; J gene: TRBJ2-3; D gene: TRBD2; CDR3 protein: CASSFLAGGLDTQYF; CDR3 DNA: TGTGCCAGCAGTTTTCTGGCGGGGGGCTTAGATACGCAGTATTTT
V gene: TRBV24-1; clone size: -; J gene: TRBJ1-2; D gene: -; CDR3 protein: CATSDLDMLDGYTF; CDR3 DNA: TGTGCCACCAGTGATTTAGACATGTTAGATGGCTACACCTTC
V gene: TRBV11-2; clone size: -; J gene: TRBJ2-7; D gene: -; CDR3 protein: CASSSFLEQGSSYEQYF; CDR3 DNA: TGTGCCAGCAGCTCCTTCCTCGAACAGGGATCCTCCTACGAGCAGTACTTC
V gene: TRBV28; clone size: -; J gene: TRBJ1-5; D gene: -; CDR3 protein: CASSLSGWQSDQPQHF; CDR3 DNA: TGTGCCAGCAGTTTATCGGGGTGGCAGTCCGATCAGCCCCAGCATTTT
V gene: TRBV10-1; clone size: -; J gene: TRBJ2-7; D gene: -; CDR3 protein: CASSERGTVVDEQYF; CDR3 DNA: TGCGCCAGCAGTGAGCGGGGTACGGTTGTGGACGAGCAGTACTTC
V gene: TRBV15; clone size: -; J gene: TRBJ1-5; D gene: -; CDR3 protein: CATSRDATGSNQPQHF; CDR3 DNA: TGTGCCACCAGCAGAGACGCGACAGGCAGCAATCAGCCCCAGCATTTT
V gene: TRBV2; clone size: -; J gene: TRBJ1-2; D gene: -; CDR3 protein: CAMARGANYGYTF; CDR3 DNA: TGTGCCATGGCACGGGGGGCTAACTATGGCTACACCTTC
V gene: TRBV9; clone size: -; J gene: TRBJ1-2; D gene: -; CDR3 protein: CASSAIQVGGGGYTF; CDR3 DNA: TGTGCCAGCAGCGCGATACAGGTGGGCGGCGGTGGCTACACCTTC